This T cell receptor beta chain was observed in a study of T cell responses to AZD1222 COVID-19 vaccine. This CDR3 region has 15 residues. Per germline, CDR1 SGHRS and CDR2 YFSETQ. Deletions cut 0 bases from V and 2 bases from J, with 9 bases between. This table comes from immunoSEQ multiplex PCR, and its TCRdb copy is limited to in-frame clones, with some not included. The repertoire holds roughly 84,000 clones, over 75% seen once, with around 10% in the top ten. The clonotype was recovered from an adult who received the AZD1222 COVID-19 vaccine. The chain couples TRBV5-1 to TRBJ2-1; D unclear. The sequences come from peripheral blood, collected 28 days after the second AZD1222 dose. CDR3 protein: CASSLESGPYNEQFF. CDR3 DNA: TGCGCCAGCAGCTTGGAGTCTGGGCCCTACAATGAGCAGTTCTTC. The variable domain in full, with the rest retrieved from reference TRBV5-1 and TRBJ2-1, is KAGVTQTPRYLIKTRGQQVTLSCSPISGHRSVSWYQQTPGQGLQFLFEYFSETQRNKGNFPGRFSGRQFSNSRSEMNVSTLELGDSALYLCASSLESGPYNEQFFGPGTRLTVL.